Listed here is a single TCR beta chain. The source of the sample is a study of control samples from healthy donors and cancer patients. Sequencing was performed with immunoSEQ multiplex PCR; in TCRdb, only in-frame clones are kept and a portion is missing. The table lists roughly 160,000 clones, around 94% of them singletons. The sequencing sample was made of PBMCs. The sequence was collected from a man in his fifties or sixties with colorectal cancer.

The CDR3 is CASSPPPPRQYTEAFF. For the CDR3, the DNA is TGTGCCAGCTCACCACCCCCCCCGCGACAGTACACTGAAGCTTTCTTT. J is TRBJ1-1 and V is TRBV18; tentatively, D is TRBD1 (5 bases). The germline V gene encodes CDR1 KGHSH and CDR2 LQKENI. V lost 0 bases and J 3 bases, leaving 14 bases between the germline ends. The CDR3 is 16 residues long.